The sequence of this T cell receptor (beta chain) was determined in a study of identifying expanded T cells in peripheral blood. Study-wide findings and caveats: Technical replicates showed around 1.2 changed clones; approximately 2 weeks around 15; four weeks 19. Two-week clone count variance significantly increased as total template count grew.

A remark on this clone: Antigen unknown.

Collection occurred without any documented infections or immune events in donors. Data came from immunoSEQ multiplex PCR; TCRdb stores just in-frame clones and leaves some out. The data contain some 100,000 clones, about 87% of them singletons. This TCR was sampled from a person aged 18-70 years in good health. The source material was blood.

CDR3 sequence (DNA): TGTGCCAGCAGCCCGAGCGGGGGGGCCTCCAATGAGCAGTTCTTC. As protein: CASSPSGGASNEQFF. The chain has TRBV7-3 and TRBJ2-1; 10 positions match TRBD2. The V gene's germline CDR1 is SGHTA and CDR2 FQGTGA. V dropped 5 bases and J dropped 6; count of bases not matched to a gene: 7. This CDR3 has 15 amino acids.